The following is a TCR beta chain sequence with its context. The antigen is not known. Germline V gives CDR1 MNHEY, CDR2 SVGAGI. The CDR3 runs 15 residues. Trimming pared 3 bases from V and 3 bases from J, leaving 15 bases between. This sample is drawn from a study of shared clonotypes between healthy human individuals. Study-level information: The cohort had a couple of women and a few men, ages 18 to 49.

Running of the assay took place at deep level. Using immunoSEQ multiplex PCR, the repertoire was profiled, and TCRdb retains in-frame clones only, with some absent. This table has hundreds of thousands of clones, roughly 96% appearing once. General study results and limits: Clonotypes shared by all four sorted-subset donors had higher generation probabilities than non-shared clonotypes.

Naive CD8 cells lacked CD45RO, underwent positive selection for CCR7 and left out terminally differentiated effector memory CD45RA+ cells. Healthy adults negative for HIV, lacking recent acute infections or vaccinations, served as donors. This rearrangement joins TRBV6-5 to TRBJ2-7; a possible D gene is TRBD2 (6 bases). The clonotype was recovered from a woman aged 30 to 39 in good health. Source material: naive CD8+ T cells sorted from blood. CDR3 DNA: TGTGCCAGCAGTTATGAGGGGAGGCGGGGCTACGAGCAGTACTTC. Its protein is CASSYEGRRGYEQYF.